These T cell receptor beta chains were read from a single sample in a study of hypomethylating agent response in myelodysplastic syndrome. TCRdb's copy holds only in-frame clones and misses some; the assay was immunoSEQ multiplex PCR. The table shows about 4,700 clones, with around four fifths occurring only once. The sample was bone marrow, taken before or after starting hypomethylating agent treatment for myelodysplastic syndrome (not recorded which). These receptors all stem from a human donor with myelodysplastic syndrome. The CDR3 runs from the conserved cysteine through the conserved F or W. The D gene is left open where the match is weak. Clone size appears in some rows only: once, few, many, or a class for an expanded clone.

clone size,J gene,V gene,D gene,CDR3 protein,CDR3 DNA
-,TRBJ2-7,TRBV6-1,-,CASSEQYEQYF,TGTGCCAGCAGTGAACAGTACGAGCAGTACTTC
-,TRBJ1-2,TRBV14,-,CASSQQWESGYTF,TGTGCCAGCAGCCAGCAATGGGAGTCGGGCTACACCTTC
few,TRBJ2-1,TRBV7-6,-,CASSLAGGEQFF,TGTGCCAGCAGCTTAGCGGGGGGTGAGCAGTTCTTC
-,TRBJ1-2,TRBV5-8,TRBD1,CASSIGQGFGYTF,TGTGCCAGCAGCATCGGACAGGGCTTTGGCTACACCTTC
-,TRBJ2-5,TRBV30,-,CAWSAGQSQETQYF,TGTGCCTGGAGCGCCGGACAGTCCCAAGAGACCCAGTACTTC
-,TRBJ2-2,TRBV11-2,-,CASSLELHGELFF,TGTGCCAGCAGCTTAGAGCTCCACGGGGAGCTGTTTTTT
-,TRBJ2-5,TRBV27,-,CASSPRTVQGETQYF,TGTGCCAGCAGTCCGAGGACAGTTCAAGGAGAGACCCAGTACTTC
-,TRBJ2-7,TRBV28,-,CASSLGRQIDEQYF,TGTGCCAGCAGTTTAGGGCGGCAAATCGACGAGCAGTACTTC
large,TRBJ2-7,TRBV7-9,-,CASSALSYEQYF,TGTGCCAGCAGCGCCCTCTCCTACGAGCAGTACTTC
-,TRBJ2-1,TRBV29-1,-,CSTRTDSYNEQFF,TGCAGCACAAGGACAGACAGCTACAATGAGCAGTTCTTC
-,TRBJ1-5,TRBV28,-,CASSLGINSNQPQHF,TGTGCCAGCAGTTTAGGCATCAATAGCAATCAGCCCCAGCATTTT
-,TRBJ2-5,TRBV7-9,-,CASSLSGLETQYF,TGTGCCAGCAGCTTATCGGGGCTGGAGACCCAGTACTTC
-,TRBJ1-2,TRBV28,-,CASSYTGNSGHYGYTF,TGTGCCAGCAGCTATACTGGGAACAGTGGGCACTATGGCTACACCTTC
once,TRBJ2-3,TRBV6-4,TRBD1,CASSDLPGTGADTQYF,TGTGCCAGCAGTGATCTTCCCGGGACAGGGGCAGATACGCAGTATTTT
-,TRBJ2-4,TRBV1,-,CTSSQAILADTLAKNIQYF,TGCACCAGCAGCCAAGCCATACTAGCGGATACACTAGCCAAAAACATTCAGTACTTC
-,TRBJ2-5,TRBV28,-,CASSPTTMGGGRRVETQYF,TGTGCCAGCAGCCCCACGACAATGGGGGGAGGACGCCGGGTCGAGACCCAGTACTTC
-,TRBJ1-5,TRBV27,-,CASSFSRGSLQHF,TGTGCCAGCAGTTTCTCCAGGGGTAGTCTCCAGCATTTT
-,TRBJ2-1,TRBV11-2,TRBD1,CASSSQYGTVRSEQFF,TGTGCCAGCAGCTCACAATACGGGACAGTGAGGAGTGAGCAGTTCTTC
-,TRBJ1-3,TRBV6-6,-,CASSYTNTIYF,TGTGCCAGCAGTTACACAAACACCATATATTTT
-,TRBJ2-1,TRBV18,-,CASSVLSGPYNEQFF,TGTGCCAGCTCTGTCCTAAGCGGGCCCTACAATGAGCAGTTCTTC
-,TRBJ2-1,TRBV7-9,TRBD2,CASSLATSGQSRNEQFF,TGTGCCAGCAGCTTAGCGACTAGCGGGCAGAGCAGGAATGAGCAGTTCTTC
-,TRBJ1-4,TRBV5-1,-,CASSPLDSRTNEKLFF,TGCGCCAGCAGCCCGCTGGACAGCAGAACTAATGAAAAACTGTTTTTT
-,TRBJ2-3,TRBV19,-,CASSIAAGNRDSQYF,TGTGCCAGTAGTATAGCAGCGGGAAACAGGGATTCGCAGTATTTT
-,TRBJ2-3,TRBV18,-,CASAPASIGDTQYF,TGTGCCAGCGCGCCGGCTAGCATCGGAGATACGCAGTATTTT
-,TRBJ1-6,TRBV6-5,TRBD1,CASSGRDRGNSPLHF,TGTGCCAGCAGTGGCCGGGACAGGGGCAATTCACCCCTCCACTTT
-,TRBJ2-7,TRBV25-1,-,CASNDLGAGYEQYF,TGTGCCAGCAACGATTTAGGGGCGGGCTACGAGCAGTACTTC
few,TRBJ2-7,TRBV28,-,CASSRLTYAYEQYF,TGTGCCAGCAGTCGTCTAACCTACGCCTACGAGCAGTACTTC
-,TRBJ1-4,TRBV5-1,TRBD1,CASSLDVQGASEKLFF,TGCGCCAGCAGCTTGGATGTACAGGGGGCTAGCGAAAAACTGTTTTTT
-,TRBJ2-1,TRBV5-6,-,CASSLSSKSYNEQFF,TGTGCCAGCAGCTTGTCGTCCAAGTCCTACAATGAGCAGTTCTTC